Listed here is a single TCR beta chain. The source of the sample is a study of cytomegalovirus exposure and HLA in healthy donors. V lost 6 bases to trimming and J lost 8 bases; unmatched junction nucleotides: 4. The CDR3 has 13 amino acids. Germline CDR1 and CDR2: WNHNN and SYGVQD (reference sequence). The primer mix had 60 Vbeta and 13 Jbeta primers. Only in-frame clones appear in the TCRdb table, and some are missing; sequencing was by immunoSEQ multiplex PCR. This table has 110,000 to 150,000 clones, more than 9.5% appearing once. This TCR was sampled from a man between 50 and 59 years old in good health and CMV-seronegative. The specimen sequenced was PBMCs. The rearrangement joins TRBV10-1 to TRBJ2-6, with TRBD1 identical over 7 bases. CDR3 DNA sequence: TGCGCCAGCAGGAACAGGGGCTCCAACGTCCTGACTTTC. Its translation is CASRNRGSNVLTF.